This T cell receptor (beta chain) stems from a study of T-cell memory formation after mild COVID-19. At the level of the study: TCR clustering was largely donor specific. Points from the study as a whole: SARS-CoV-2 specificity was not confirmed for second-wave clones peaking on day 37. Clones which contracted sat mainly in CM and EM if CD4+, and in EMRA if CD8+. The study found balanced CD4/CD8 in clones contracting day 15 to 85 and a CD4+ lean in later expanders.

A word on this clonotype: Its antigen is undetermined.

TCRdb reprocessed the 5' RACE reads with MiXCR, giving one entry per CDR3 protein. The sample includes about 620,000 distinct CDR3 sequences, roughly 18% of them seen just once. The CDR3 runs to 14 residues. The ends lost 7 bases at V and 4 bases at J; junction bases unmatched: 5. Germline V gene data show CDR1 as MNHNS and CDR2 as SASEGT. This clonotype was sampled from an adult woman who had mild COVID-19 (a few samples of this study predate the infection). Cell type and time point are not known. The sequencing sample was made of PBMCs or a T cell subset sorted from them (not recorded which). The rearrangement joins TRBV6-1 to TRBJ1-2, with 11 nucleotides matching TRBD1. CDR3 coding DNA: TGTGCCAGCACTAGGACAGGGGGCACCTATGGCTACACCTTC. Translating it yields CASTRTGGTYGYTF.